This record looks at one T cell receptor (beta chain) sequence and its context. No antigen is known for it. This entry comes from a study of shared clonotypes between healthy human individuals. Notes on the study in general: Represented genetic and exposure-history diversity was restricted by having few donors.

Germline values: CDR1 LGHNA, CDR2 YNFKEQ. This CDR3 contains 16 residues. V lost 4 bases to trimming and J lost 5 bases; unmatched junction nucleotides: 11. Profiled with immunoSEQ multiplex PCR; TCRdb holds only in-frame clones, not every one. In the table there are about 1.5 million clones, 98% of which are singletons. Sequencing was done on a sample of naive CD4+ T cells sorted from blood. Stated subset: CD45RA+ positively selected. This chain links TRBV4-2 with TRBJ2-7, with TRBD2 matching 10 bases. This receptor was taken from a man between 25 and 39 years old in good health. The CDR3 DNA is TGTGCCAGCAGCCCTTGGACTAGCGGATCGCTCGACGAGCAGTACTTC. Protein product: CASSPWTSGSLDEQYF.